Sequencing of this TCR beta chain was carried out in a study of blood T cell repertoires in COVID-19 (TCRdb year 2020). Regarding the study in general: The collaborator samples originated in the United States, Italy and Spain and spanned the acute and convalescent phases of COVID-19. The material from the prospective study consisted of cDNA or gDNA derived from T cells, B-cell-depleted T cells, or PBMCs. The dataset comprised deeply sampled blood TCRbeta repertoires from subjects exposed to, actively infected with, or recovered from COVID-19. A freely available public database, intended as a resource for researchers studying the immune response to SARS-CoV-2, is where the repertoires were released. Samples were obtained from the ongoing ImmuneRACE study (first 160 participants) and from some 1,200 subjects provided by 6 global collaborators. Nearly every sample came with metadata listing a de-identified subject ID, COVID-19 status, age in years and sex. HLA class I and class II types, where available, came from metadata supplied by the sample provider rather than from assay-based typing. Overall study outcomes, separate from this receptor: Clinical and demographic metadata were provided uncurated, with the amount varying by source and participant.

One collaborating source in Seattle enrolled patients while the patients were actively infected and followed the patients over time throughout the course of disease. The collaborating institutions used their own protocols to collect whole blood in K2EDTA tubes. For TCRbeta analysis, collaborator samples were shipped as frozen whole blood, as isolated PBMCs, or as DNA extracted from either sample type. Comment on this clone: Its antigen is currently not known. No much larger clone exists at a distance of one base, and base qualities are not known.

Germline trimming amounts to 6 bases on V and 4 bases on J, with 5 as the count of junction bases outside the gene matches. Spanning cysteine to phenylalanine, the CDR3 consists of 13 amino acids. The CDR3 DNA has 39 bases and is translated from base 1. The immunoSEQ Assay, a bias-controlled multiplex PCR, was used to amplify TCRbeta CDR3 regions from genomic DNA. As for the authors' bioinformatics: The number of nucleated cells in each sample was estimated by amplification of reference gene primers within the assay. To quantify the absolute abundance of each unique TCRbeta CDR3 rearrangement, sequence reads were collapsed and filtered. For each sample, productive Simpson clonality was calculated by taking the square root of Simpson's diversity index across productive rearrangements. TCRdb stores this immuneACCESS table with in-frame sequences only. Part of the clones is absent; in the studies checked, under half of the shortfall reflects unresolved V genes, and no reason is known for the rest. D and trimming come from the DNA, and the V and J calls and clone size come from that table. The sample includes approximately 500,000 clones, with roughly nine tenths observed a single time. The top ten hold over 0.7% of the sample.

The sample consisted of peripheral blood. This receptor was identified in a man aged 18 to 30 with COVID-19, enrolled during active disease. The sequence is built from TRBV12-3 or TRBV12-4 and TRBJ1-2, and 7 junctional nucleotides match TRBD1. The nucleotides read TGTGCCAGCAGAAGACAGGGAGTCTATGGCTACACCTTC. Its coded protein is CASRRQGVYGYTF.